The rows below give T cell receptor beta chains drawn from one sample of a study of CD8+ T cells in alopecia areata. TCRdb keeps only in-frame clones here, not all; method: immunoSEQ multiplex PCR. The data contain 30,000 to 35,000 clones, around 50% of them seen just once; the ten biggest clones take up under 50%. The material sequenced was NKG2D-high CD8+ T cells sorted from blood. The receptors here all came from a human donor with alopecia areata. Both conserved end residues are part of each CDR3. Each record gives: clone size, J gene, V gene, D gene, CDR3 DNA, CDR3 protein. D genes are given only for firm matches. Where a row states a size, it is once, few, many or the class of an expanded clone; other rows omit it.

NA | TRBJ2-7 | TRBV4-1 | NA | TGCGCCAGCAGCCCTACAGGGAGCGCCTACGAGCAGTACTTC | CASSPTGSAYEQYF
few | TRBJ1-1 | TRBV5-4 | NA | TGTGCCAGCAGCTTGGTGAACACTGAAGCTTTCTTT | CASSLVNTEAFF
NA | TRBJ2-1 | TRBV30 | TRBD2 | TGTGCCTGGAGTTATACTAGCGGGTACAATGAGCAGTTCTTC | CAWSYTSGYNEQFF
once | TRBJ2-3 | TRBV7-2 | NA | TGTGCCAGCAGCTTAGGGGGGGGCGGGGATACGCAGTATTTT | CASSLGGGGDTQYF
NA | TRBJ2-3 | TRBV11-2 | NA | TGTGCCAGCAGCGTAATGTCCGGGGGCACAGATACGCAGTATTTT | CASSVMSGGTDTQYF
NA | TRBJ1-4 | TRBV28 | NA | TGTGCCAGCAGCCTACTACGGACAGTTACTAATGAAAAACTGTTTTTT | CASSLLRTVTNEKLFF
once | TRBJ1-4 | TRBV6-5 | NA | TGTGCCAGCAGTTACTCGAAACGTGGGGGAGAACTGTTTTTT | CASSYSKRGGELFF
NA | TRBJ1-2 | TRBV5-1 | NA | TGCGCCAGCAAGGAAGGAGGCTCTTTCTATGGCTACACCTTC | CASKEGGSFYGYTF
NA | TRBJ2-1 | TRBV7-9 | NA | TGTGCCAGCAGCGGTGGAGGGGTTGGTGAGCAGTTCTTC | CASSGGGVGEQFF
NA | TRBJ2-1 | TRBV4-3 | NA | TGCGCCAGCAGCCAAGAGTTGGCCTTCTCCAATGAGCAGTTCTTC | CASSQELAFSNEQFF
NA | TRBJ1-1 | TRBV5-1 | TRBD1 | TGCGCCAGCAGGGAAGGGGGCGGGGTGAACACTGAAGCTTTCTTT | CASREGGGVNTEAFF
few | TRBJ2-3 | TRBV25-1 | TRBD1 | TGTGCCAGGTTCGGGACAGAGAACACAGATACGCAGTATTTT | CARFGTENTDTQYF